The 14 T cell receptor beta chains below were found in one sample sequenced in a study of shared clonotypes between healthy human individuals. Only in-frame clones appear in the TCRdb table, and some are missing; sequencing was by immunoSEQ multiplex PCR. The data hold over a million clones, with more than 75% observed a single time. Source material: memory CD4+ T cells from PBMCs. Noted subset: CD45RA-negative fraction. These receptors all come from a man in his late teens or twenties in good health. Some clones in this sample may be carry-over from other donors' samples.

This CDR3 reads CASSPLAGGTDTQYF. In DNA, the CDR3 is TGTGCCAGCAGTCCACTAGCGGGGGGCACAGATACGCAGTATTTT. The rearrangement uses TRBV6-4 and TRBJ2-3; the match to TRBD2 covers 11 bases. Germline V CDR1 and CDR2: MRHNA, SNTAGT. With V trimmed by 5 bases and J by 1 base, 2 bases remained unmatched. This CDR3 has 15 amino acids.

A single count supports this clone. CDR3 sequence reads: CSVVPGSDTQYF. DNA for the CDR3: TGCAGCGTTGTCCCCGGGTCAGATACGCAGTATTTT. The V gene is TRBV29-1, the J gene TRBJ2-3, with D uncertain. V lost 4 bases to trimming and J lost 4 bases, with 9 bases between them. The CDR3 extends over 12 amino acids. Germline V gene data show CDR1 as SQVTM and CDR2 as ANQGSEA.

The chain combines TRBV6-1 with TRBJ2-7; D gene ambiguous. The length of the CDR3 is 14 residues. Trimming took off 7 bases at V and 0 bases at J, with 13 bases between the two ends. Germline CDR1 is MNHNS and CDR2 is SASEGT. In DNA, the CDR3 is TGTGCCAGCATCCCTAGATGGGCCTCCTACGAGCAGTACTTC. This encodes CASIPRWASYEQYF.

The V and J genes are TRBV6-1 and TRBJ2-7; TRBD2 agrees at 7 bases. The CDR3 is 12 amino acids. Losses at the gene ends were 7 bases for V and 4 bases for J; bases not matched to a gene: 4. Germline CDR1 is MNHNS and CDR2 is SASEGT. CDR3 DNA sequence: TGTGCCAGCATGGGGGGGGTATACGAGCAGTACTTC. It codes for CASMGGVYEQYF.

The V and J genes are TRBV18 and TRBJ2-1; D is undetermined. The CDR3 is 12 residues long. In germline, CDR1 is KGHSH, CDR2 LQKENI. The V end lost 5 bases, the J end lost 7 bases, and 9 bases lay between the germline ends. The CDR3 DNA is TGTGCCAGCTCAAAAGATTCGAATGAGCAGTTCTTC. Its translation: CASSKDSNEQFF.

The chain recombines TRBV10-3 with TRBJ2-2, with 9 bases that match TRBD1. The CDR3 runs 15 residues. V trimming: 10 bases; J trimming: 0 bases; junction bases outside the gene matches: 6. Germline CDR1 and CDR2: ENHRY and SYGVKD. The CDR3 coding sequence is TGTGCCAGTTTCACAGGGGGCGCGAACACCGGGGAGCTGTTTTTT. Amino acid sequence: CASFTGGANTGELFF.

The V and J genes are TRBV11-1 and TRBJ2-2; no reliable D call. The germline V and J ends were trimmed by 5 bases and 5 bases, with 9 bases remaining between them. Germline V gene lookup returns CDR1 SGHAT and CDR2 FQDESV (reference sequence). The CDR3 is 13 residues long. In DNA form, the CDR3 reads TGTGCCAGCAGCCGTAGACTTACCGGGGAGCTGTTTTTT. Translated: CASSRRLTGELFF.

The rearrangement uses TRBV6-5 and TRBJ2-7; 10 bases map to TRBD1. This CDR3 region has 16 residues. The V gene's germline CDR1 is MNHEY and CDR2 SVGAGI. V dropped 4 bases and J dropped 2; count of bases not matched to a gene: 8. In DNA, the CDR3 is TGTGCCAGCAGTTTATTCCCGGGACAGGGGCCCTACGAGCAGTACTTC. This gives the protein CASSLFPGQGPYEQYF.

The chain joins TRBV5-1 to TRBJ1-2; D remains unclear. Per the germline V gene, CDR1 is SGHRS and CDR2 is YFSETQ. V lost 0 bases to trimming and J lost 6 bases, with 15 bases between them. The CDR3 length is 15 residues. CDR3: CASSLDYSTADGYTF. The CDR3 DNA follows: TGCGCCAGCAGCTTGGATTACTCAACGGCTGATGGCTACACCTTC.

This clone occurred a few times. The chain carries TRBV10-1 and TRBJ2-5; D is perhaps TRBD1 (5 bases). The CDR3 loop spans 13 amino acids. V was pared by 4 bases and J by 3 bases, with 9 bases between. Germline V CDR1 and CDR2: WNHNN, SYGVQD (reference sequence). The chain's CDR3 is CASSAGREETQYF. As DNA, the CDR3 is TGCGCCAGCAGTGCCGGCAGGGAAGAGACCCAGTACTTC.

CDR3 in DNA: TGCGCCAGCAGCTTGGCCAGCGGGGGCTATGGCTACACCTTC. It encodes CASSLASGGYGYTF. The chain carries TRBV5-1 and TRBJ1-2; D perhaps matches TRBD1 (5 bases). CDR3 size: 14 residues. Germline V gene data show CDR1 as SGHRS and CDR2 as YFSETQ. The V end was cut by 0 bases, the J end by 4 bases, with 10 bases between.

The table lists this clone with a count of one. The V call is TRBV21-1, the J call TRBJ2-3; the table's TRBD2 call for D was not verified on the DNA. TRBV21-1 represents a pseudogene. The CDR3 sequence is 16 residues long. CDR3 DNA sequence: TGTGCCAGCAGCTTACAGACTAGCGGGAGCGCAGATACGCAGTATTTT. It encodes CASSLQTSGSADTQYF.

The chain combines TRBV29-1 with TRBJ2-1; 7 nucleotides agree with TRBD2. This CDR3 is built from 14 residues. Germline lookup yields CDR1 SQVTM and CDR2 ANQGSEA. The V and J ends lost 7 bases and 7 bases, in that order; junction bases with no gene match: 13. This CDR3 is CSAHPTREWNEQFF. CDR3 nucleotides: TGCAGCGCTCACCCCACGCGGGAGTGGAATGAGCAGTTCTTC.

The chain links TRBV18 to TRBJ2-7; D is possibly TRBD1 or TRBD2 (5 bases each). Germline CDR1 KGHSH, CDR2 LQKENI. V lost 4 bases, J lost 3 bases, and 16 bases lay in between. The CDR3 has 15 amino acids. This CDR3 reads CASSLGPPAVYEQYF. Here the CDR3 DNA reads TGTGCCAGCTCACTGGGACCCCCAGCCGTCTACGAGCAGTACTTC.